This entry lists 32 T cell receptor beta chains sequenced from one sample in a study of OX40 agonist ivuxolimab in advanced cancers. The assay was immunoSEQ multiplex PCR, and TCRdb's table has in-frame clones only and misses some. The sample yields about 37,000 clones, almost 80% seen once. Specimen: CD4+ or CD8+ T cells sorted from blood, collected in a trial of the OX40 agonist ivuxolimab. These receptors were taken from an adult with an advanced solid tumor such as melanoma, head and neck, liver or kidney cancer.

The genes are TRBV7-6 and TRBJ2-5; D is possibly TRBD1 or TRBD2 (5 bases each). V was trimmed by 5 bases and J by 1 base, leaving 14 bases between them. The CDR3 runs 15 residues. Germline CDR1 reads SGHVS; CDR2 reads FNYEAQ. The CDR3 coding sequence is TGTGCCAGCAGCCTTTCAGGGAGCCTCCAAGAGACCCAGTACTTC. Translation gives CASSLSGSLQETQYF.

The genes are TRBV7-6 and TRBJ1-2, with TRBD1 identical over 10 bases. The CDR3 is 14 amino acids. V trimming: 5 bases; J trimming: 4 bases; junction bases outside the gene matches: 4. Germline CDR1 is SGHVS and CDR2 is FNYEAQ. The CDR3 here is CASSRQGATYGYTF. The CDR3, as DNA: TGTGCCAGCAGCCGACAGGGGGCGACCTATGGCTACACCTTC.

This chain joins TRBV7-2 and TRBJ2-4, with D unresolved. The V gene's germline CDR1 is SGHTA and CDR2 FQGNSA. The CDR3 totals 16 residues. V lost 2 bases to trimming and J lost 5 bases, with 16 bases between them. The CDR3 DNA is TGTGCCAGCAGCTTAACAAGAAACCCCATTGAAAACATTCAGTACTTC. This codes for CASSLTRNPIENIQYF. Full variable domain (outside the CDR3, taken from reference TRBV7-2 and TRBJ2-4): GAGVSQSPSNKVTEKGKDVELRCDPISGHTALYWYRQSLGQGLEFLIYFQGNSAPDKSGLPSDRFSAERTGGSVSTLTIQRTQQEDSAVYLCASSLTRNPIENIQYFGAGTRLSVL.

The chain couples TRBV5-6 to TRBJ2-7; D may correspond to TRBD1 or TRBD2 (5 bases each). The length of the CDR3 is 14 residues. Trimming took 0 bases from V and 4 from J, leaving 11 bases between them. Germline V gene lookup returns CDR1 SGHDT and CDR2 YYEEEE. CDR3 DNA sequence: TGTGCCAGCAGCTTGGGTGGGGGACCTTACGAGCAGTACTTC. This encodes CASSLGGGPYEQYF.

V usage is TRBV5-1 and J usage is TRBJ1-1; D call uncertain. Trimming pared 3 bases from V and 4 bases from J, leaving 10 bases between. The CDR3 runs to 13 residues. Germline assignment: CDR1 SGHRS and CDR2 YFSETQ. CDR3 amino acids: CASSYGRGTEAFF. The DNA of the CDR3 is TGCGCCAGCAGCTATGGGCGGGGCACTGAAGCTTTCTTT.

V and J are TRBV12-5 and TRBJ2-5; unclear D gene. The length of the CDR3 is 15 residues. Trimming removed 3 bases from V and 2 bases from J, with 13 bases in between. Germline V gives CDR1 LGHNT, CDR2 FRNRAP. CDR3 region: CASGFWSRRQETQYF. In nucleotides, the CDR3 is TGTGCTAGTGGTTTCTGGTCCCGACGGCAAGAGACCCAGTACTTC.

The rearrangement joins TRBV27 to TRBJ2-1; D uncertain. Trimming removed 1 base from V and 9 bases from J, with 10 bases in between. The germline V gene encodes CDR1 MNHEY and CDR2 SMNVEV (reference sequence). The CDR3 is made up of 13 amino acids. In DNA form, the CDR3 reads TGTGCCAGCAGTTTATGGACGGACGGTGAGCAGTTCTTC. Translated: CASSLWTDGEQFF.

CDR3 sequence reads: CASSSLGTGGEKLFF. The CDR3 DNA sequence: TGTGCCAGCAGTTCCTTAGGGACAGGGGGAGAAAAACTGTTTTTT. The chain has TRBV27 and TRBJ1-4, with 11 positions matching TRBD1. Germline-derived CDR1 and CDR2 are MNHEY and SMNVEV (reference sequence). CDR3 length: 15 amino acids. J was trimmed by 8 bases and V by 4 bases; bases with no gene match: 6. Full variable domain (outside the CDR3, taken from reference TRBV27 and TRBJ1-4): EAQVTQNPRYLITVTGKKLTVTCSQNMNHEYMSWYRQDPGLGLRQIYYSMNVEVTDKGDVPEGYKVSRKEKRNFPLILESPSPNQTSLYFCASSSLGTGGEKLFFGSGTQLSVL.

This clone is medium-sized within its sample. The gene calls are TRBV5-1 and TRBJ1-1; TRBD1 is a possible D gene (5 bases). This CDR3 spans 13 amino acids. Germline V lookup: CDR1 SGHRS, CDR2 YFSETQ. V was trimmed by 1 base and J by 8 bases, leaving 12 bases between them. CDR3: CASSLLQGAEAFF. The CDR3 coding sequence is TGCGCCAGCAGCTTGTTGCAGGGAGCCGAAGCTTTCTTT.

CDR3 DNA: TGTGCCAGTAGTGCGACTAGCGGGAGGGCAAATGAGCAGTTCTTC. It is translated as CASSATSGRANEQFF. The rearrangement joins TRBV19 to TRBJ2-1; 14 bases fit TRBD2. Looked up from germline, CDR1 is LNHDA and CDR2 is SQIVND (reference sequence). The CDR3 sequence is 15 residues long. The junction had 4 bases not matched to a gene; V was cut back by 5 bases and J by 7 bases.

This clone showed up just a few times. This CDR3 is CASSPQWGDTQYF. The DNA for the CDR3 is TGTGCCAGCAGCCCTCAATGGGGGGATACGCAGTATTTT. The chain is built from TRBV9 and TRBJ2-3; D may match TRBD1 or TRBD2 (5 bases each). Germline lookup yields CDR1 SGDLS and CDR2 YYNGEE. The CDR3 runs to 13 residues. Trimming removed 4 bases from V and 6 bases from J, with 12 bases in between.

This clone was detected only a few times. This rearrangement joins TRBV27 to TRBJ2-1; no clear D. Germline loops: CDR1 MNHEY, CDR2 SMNVEV (reference sequence). V was cut by 3 bases and J by 0 bases, with 6 bases left in between. The CDR3 totals 14 residues. The chain's CDR3 is CASSFSYSYNEQFF. CDR3 nucleotide sequence: TGTGCCAGCAGTTTCTCATACTCCTACAATGAGCAGTTCTTC.

V is TRBV30 and J is TRBJ2-1, with 7 positions matching TRBD2. The trim removed 2 bases at V and 5 bases at J, leaving 9 bases unmatched. The CDR3 spans 15 residues. Germline V gives CDR1 GTSNPN, CDR2 SVGIG (reference sequence). The CDR3 loop reads CAWSRRGSLNNEQFF. In DNA, the CDR3 is TGTGCCTGGAGTAGACGCGGGAGCCTAAACAATGAGCAGTTCTTC.

The CDR3 loop is CASSDLGGVGELFF. In DNA form, the CDR3 reads TGTGCCAGCAGCGACCTAGGGGGGGTCGGGGAGCTGTTTTTT. The chain links TRBV9 to TRBJ2-2; possible D gene TRBD2, 7 bases. V was clipped by 3 bases and J by 7 bases, with 13 bases between them. Per the germline V gene, CDR1 is SGDLS and CDR2 is YYNGEE. The CDR3 runs 14 residues.

The gene calls are TRBV5-4 and TRBJ2-3, with D hard to call. V gave up 0 bases and J gave up 1 base, with 9 bases separating them. Germline V CDR1 and CDR2: SGHNT, YYREEE (reference sequence). The CDR3 consists of 15 residues. The CDR3 is CASSLGPIGTDTQYF. The CDR3 DNA follows: TGTGCCAGCAGCTTGGGTCCAATAGGCACAGATACGCAGTATTTT.

The V gene is TRBV13, the J gene TRBJ1-2; no definite D call. The CDR3 spans 16 residues. Per the germline V gene, CDR1 is PRHDT and CDR2 is FYEKMQ (reference sequence). Trimming removed 2 bases at V and 5 bases at J, with 18 bases between. This CDR3 is CASSLREWTTGYGYTF. The CDR3 bases are TGTGCCAGCAGCTTACGGGAATGGACTACCGGGTATGGCTACACCTTC.

This CDR3 reads CASSTAYGQGDTEAFF. The CDR3 DNA is TGTGCCAGCAGCACAGCTTACGGCCAGGGGGATACTGAAGCTTTCTTT. V and J are TRBV5-4 and TRBJ1-1; TRBD1 agrees at 7 bases. V lost 4 bases to trimming and J lost 5 bases; unmatched junction nucleotides: 14. CDR1 and CDR2 (germline): SGHNT, YYREEE (reference sequence). The CDR3 length is 16 residues.

CDR3 nucleotides: TGTGCCAGCAGCCCGGGACTAGCGGGAGGCGGCGGCGAGCAGTACTTC. Protein sequence: CASSPGLAGGGGEQYF. The chain joins TRBV7-2 to TRBJ2-7, with 15 nucleotides matching TRBD2. The CDR3 is made up of 16 amino acids. Germline V gives CDR1 SGHTA, CDR2 FQGNSA. With 5 bases clipped from V and 6 bases from J, the junction kept 8 bases outside the gene matches.

This clone has only one observation. This sequence joins TRBV6-1 and TRBJ1-4, with 8 bases lining up with TRBD1. The CDR3 is made up of 14 amino acids. Germline V CDR1 and CDR2: MNHNS, SASEGT. V lost 5 bases and J lost 4; bases outside the gene matches: 3. The CDR3 DNA sequence: TGTGCCAGCAGTCGGACAGGGCATAATGAAAAACTGTTTTTT. Translated: CASSRTGHNEKLFF.

The chain combines TRBV4-1 with TRBJ2-7, with D unresolved. The germline CDR1 and CDR2 sequences are MGHRA and YSYEKL. Trimming removed 1 base from V and 2 bases from J, with 9 bases in between. The CDR3 covers 14 residues. CDR3 sequence (DNA): TGCGCCAGCAGCCAAGTCACCAGGCCCTACGAGCAGTACTTC. Its protein product is CASSQVTRPYEQYF.

The V gene is TRBV6-1, the J gene TRBJ2-5; D possibly uses TRBD1 or TRBD2 (5 bases each). Germline-derived CDR1 and CDR2 are MNHNS and SASEGT. The CDR3 loop spans 15 amino acids. Trimming shortened V by 6 bases and J by 7 bases, and 21 bases separated the two germline ends. In nucleotides, the CDR3 is TGTGCCAGCAGGAAGACCACGAGTTGGGACGGGACCCAGTACTTC. This encodes CASRKTTSWDGTQYF.

This sequence joins TRBV4-3 and TRBJ2-3; D possibly corresponds to TRBD1 (5 bases). The germline gives CDR1 LGHNA, CDR2 YSLEER. This CDR3 comprises 14 residues. Trimming left V 5 bases short and J 2 bases short, with 11 bases between. CDR3 sequence (DNA): TGCGCCAGCAGCGGGGCAGCGAACACAGATACGCAGTATTTT. Encoded protein: CASSGAANTDTQYF.

The V and J genes are TRBV28 and TRBJ1-4, with D possibly being TRBD1 (6 bases). The CDR3 contains 15 residues. Germline V CDR1 and CDR2: MDHEN, SYDVKM. Between the trimmed V and J ends, which lost 4 bases and 7 bases, there was a span of 16 bases. The CDR3 nucleotides are TGTGCCAGCAGTTCCGCAACAGGGCGTCGTGAAAAACTGTTTTTT. Translating gives CASSSATGRREKLFF.

CDR3 sequence (DNA): TGTGCCAGCAGCCATGGGGCGCGGAGCACAGATACGCAGTATTTT. Its protein is CASSHGARSTDTQYF. The rearrangement links TRBV14 to TRBJ2-3; D possibly corresponds to TRBD1 (5 bases). Trimming took off 3 bases at V and 0 bases at J, with 10 bases between the two ends. Germline loops: CDR1 SGHDN, CDR2 FVKESK. The CDR3 loop spans 15 amino acids.

The V gene is TRBV6-5, the J gene TRBJ1-4; a possible D gene is TRBD1 (6 bases). The V end lost 6 bases, the J end lost 4 bases, and 12 bases lay between the germline ends. The CDR3 has 14 residues. Germline V gene data show CDR1 as MNHEY and CDR2 as SVGAGI. The CDR3 reads CASRSTGFNEKLFF. The CDR3 nucleotides read TGTGCCAGCAGATCCACAGGGTTTAATGAAAAACTGTTTTTT.

The CDR3 loop reads CASSFEQGEMNTEAFF. The CDR3 DNA is TGTGCCAGCAGTTTTGAGCAGGGCGAGATGAACACTGAAGCTTTCTTT. J is TRBJ1-1 and V is TRBV28; TRBD1 is a possible D gene (5 bases). The CDR3 consists of 16 residues. V lost 3 bases and J lost 0, with 14 bases in between. Germline CDR1 MDHEN, CDR2 SYDVKM.

This clone turned up a few times. The CDR3: CASSLALAAGTDTQYF. In DNA form, the CDR3 reads TGCGCCAGCAGCTTGGCACTAGCGGCTGGCACAGATACGCAGTATTTT. J is TRBJ2-3 and V is TRBV5-1; the match to TRBD2 covers 8 bases. With V trimmed by 0 bases and J by 1 base, 4 bases remained unmatched. The germline V gene encodes CDR1 SGHRS and CDR2 YFSETQ. The CDR3 has 16 residues.

The chain is built from TRBV5-6 and TRBJ2-1, with 13 bases aligning to TRBD2. Germline loops: CDR1 SGHDT, CDR2 YYEEEE. V gave up 4 bases and J gave up 0 bases; unmatched junction bases: 10. CDR3 size: 19 residues. The CDR3, as DNA: TGTGCCAGCAGCCGAACCGGGACTAGCGGGATCAGCTCCTACAATGAGCAGTTCTTC. Protein sequence: CASSRTGTSGISSYNEQFF. The full variable domain, its missing parts supplied by reference TRBV5-6 and TRBJ2-1, is DAGVTQSPTHLIKTRGQQVTLRCSPKSGHDTVSWYQQALGQGPQFIFQYYEEEERQRGNFPDRFSGHQFPNYSSELNVNALLLGDSALYLCASSRTGTSGISSYNEQFFGPGTRLTVL.

V is TRBV19 and J is TRBJ2-7; D remains ambiguous. Trimming removed 1 base at V and 3 bases at J, with 7 bases between. The CDR3 extends over 13 amino acids. Germline CDR1 is LNHDA and CDR2 is SQIVND (reference sequence). CDR3 nucleotides: TGTGCCAGTAGTATAGGTAGGATCTACGAGCAGTACTTC. The encoded protein is CASSIGRIYEQYF.

This chain joins TRBV5-1 and TRBJ2-1, with 10 positions matching TRBD1. This CDR3 is built from 16 residues. V dropped 1 base and J dropped 6; count of bases not matched to a gene: 7. Germline CDR1 and CDR2: SGHRS and YFSETQ. This CDR3 is CASSLRGQGVGNEQFF. Here the CDR3 DNA reads TGCGCCAGCAGCTTGCGCGGACAGGGGGTTGGCAATGAGCAGTTCTTC.

This clone was recorded only once. This chain uses TRBV11-2 with TRBJ1-1; TRBD1 matches 8 bases. This CDR3 contains 17 residues. The germline gives CDR1 SGHAT, CDR2 FQNNGV. V was pared by 3 bases and J by 0 bases, with 9 bases of the junction left unmatched. CDR3 DNA: TGTGCCAGCAGCTTCTCGGGACAGGACCTCATGAACACTGAAGCTTTCTTT. It is translated as CASSFSGQDLMNTEAFF.

The chain has TRBV4-1 and TRBJ2-3, with D possibly being TRBD1 (5 bases). The CDR3 loop spans 14 amino acids. Germline CDR1 and CDR2: MGHRA and YSYEKL. Trimming shortened V by 1 base and J by 2 bases, and 7 bases separated the two germline ends. The CDR3 sequence is CASSQVTATDTQYF. The CDR3 nucleotides read TGCGCCAGCAGCCAAGTGACAGCCACAGATACGCAGTATTTT.